Sequencing of this TCR beta chain was carried out in a study of T cells in Graves' hyperthyroidism and ophthalmopathy. Study findings and constraints: Using 13 V-J features, a model discriminated ophthalmopathy from stable hyperthyroidism.

The sample holds many counts of this clonotype. What it recognizes is unknown. There were TCR beta CDR3 regions amplified from RNA transcripts. HTBI primers drove first-round RT-PCR of the TCR CDR3. TCRdb ran MiXCR on the multiplex PCR reads and lists one entry per CDR3 protein. The table includes approximately 400,000 distinct CDR3 sequences, approximately 15% detected once. The CDR3 loop spans 15 amino acids. With 6 bases clipped from V and 3 bases from J, the junction kept 11 bases outside the gene matches. CDR1 ENHRY and CDR2 SYGVKD come from the germline V gene. Stable Graves' hyperthyroidism meant no ophthalmopathy progression within 18 months. Patients aged 18 to 65 had newly diagnosed hyperthyroidism lasting under 2 months. Pregnant or lactating patients were excluded, as were those with uncontrolled infection or other autoimmune disease.

This rearrangement joins TRBV10-3 to TRBJ2-7; 7 bases are a match to TRBD1. Sequenced: blood. The receptor comes from a woman aged 25 to 39 with Graves' hyperthyroidism. The CDR3: CAISQNTGANYEQYF. DNA of the CDR3: TGTGCCATCAGCCAGAATACAGGGGCCAACTACGAGCAGTACTTC.